Presented here are 23 T cell receptor beta chains from one specimen sequenced in a study of blood T cell repertoires in COVID-19 (dated by TCRdb to the early 2020s). Library preparation employed the immunoSEQ multiplex PCR assay. TCRdb obtained this table from immuneACCESS and retained in-frame rearrangements with V and J assigned. These tables miss some clones; where compared with another copy, unresolved V genes account for less than half of the shortfall, and the remainder is unexplained. The sample includes 200,000 to 250,000 clones, with 82% observed a single time. The ten biggest clones cover more than 10% of the sample. The sequenced material came from peripheral blood. These receptors all stem from a woman in her forties with acute or convalescent COVID-19.

The rearrangement links TRBV19 to TRBJ1-1; D possibly corresponds to TRBD1 (6 bases). CDR3 length equals 15 residues. Trimming took 11 bases from V and 1 from J, leaving 20 bases between them. Looked up from germline, CDR1 is LNHDA and CDR2 is SQIVND (reference sequence). The CDR3 coding sequence is TGTGCCTCCAGTCGGGGGGCCCTGGCGAACACTGAAGCTTTCTTT. Its protein product is CASSRGALANTEAFF.

V is TRBV10-3 and J is TRBJ2-1; 10 bases agree with TRBD2. The germline gives CDR1 ENHRY, CDR2 SYGVKD. Trimming at V came to 6 bases and at J to 3 bases, leaving 17 bases not matched to a gene. There are 19 residues in the CDR3. In nucleotides, the CDR3 is TGTGCCATCAGCCAGGGGAGCGGGGGGGCCGGAGGAGTCTACAATGAGCAGTTCTTC. Residues: CAISQGSGGAGGVYNEQFF.

The J gene is TRBJ2-7, the V gene TRBV28; 11 positions agree with TRBD1. V dropped 2 bases and J dropped 3; count of bases not matched to a gene: 6. This CDR3 region has 16 residues. Germline assignment: CDR1 MDHEN and CDR2 SYDVKM. This chain's CDR3 is CASSLVGQGAIYEQYF. In DNA, the CDR3 is TGTGCCAGCAGTTTAGTAGGACAGGGGGCAATCTACGAGCAGTACTTC.

The chain couples TRBV3-1 (or the pseudogene TRBV3-2) to TRBJ1-4; TRBD1 might be the D (6 bases). Germline V gene lookup returns CDR1 LGHDT and CDR2 YNNKEL (reference sequence). V lost 0 bases to trimming and J lost 8 bases, with 13 bases between them. This CDR3 has 15 residues. The CDR3: CASSQDWGGNEKLFF. The CDR3 region has the DNA TGTGCCAGCAGCCAAGATTGGGGGGGCAACGAAAAACTGTTTTTT.

This chain links TRBV15 with TRBJ1-3, with 10 positions matching TRBD1. CDR3 length equals 17 residues. V gave up 4 bases and J gave up 0 bases; unmatched junction bases: 6. Germline CDR1 LNHNV, CDR2 YYDKDF (reference sequence). CDR3 region: CATSTLTGGPSGNTIYF. The CDR3 bases are TGTGCCACCAGCACCCTGACAGGGGGCCCCTCTGGAAACACCATATATTTT.

The chain couples TRBV5-6 to TRBJ1-2, with 8 positions matching TRBD1. The CDR3 length is 15 residues. CDR1 is SGHDT and CDR2 is YYEEEE in the germline V gene. Trimming removed 4 bases from V and 5 bases from J; junction bases left unmatched: 10. CDR3 nucleotides: TGTGCCAGCAGCCCCGGACAGGGAAGACGTTATGGCTACACCTTC. The encoded protein is CASSPGQGRRYGYTF.

The CDR3 is CASSVGQGGYEQYF. The DNA of the CDR3 is TGTGCCAGCAGCGTGGGACAGGGGGGCTACGAGCAGTACTTC. V usage is TRBV13 and J usage is TRBJ2-7; 11 bases are shared with TRBD1. The CDR3 consists of 14 residues. Germline loops: CDR1 PRHDT, CDR2 FYEKMQ (reference sequence). Unmatched junction bases numbered 3, after V lost 5 bases and J lost 3 bases.

The chain joins TRBV20-1 to TRBJ2-1; possibly TRBD1 for D (5 bases). Trimming left V 3 bases short and J 7 bases short, with 7 bases between. CDR1 is DFQATT, CDR2 SNEGSKA, per germline (reference sequence). This CDR3 has 11 amino acids. CDR3: CSASRENEQFF. As DNA, the CDR3 is TGCAGTGCTAGCAGGGAAAATGAGCAGTTCTTC.

This clone was seen once. The chain links TRBV3-1 (or the pseudogene TRBV3-2) to TRBJ2-1; no definite D call. Germline V lookup: CDR1 LGHDT, CDR2 YNNKEL (reference sequence). V was pared by 0 bases and J by 2 bases, with 11 bases between. The CDR3 contains 16 residues. CDR3 nucleotide sequence: TGTGCCAGCAGCCAAGATGACTTTGGCGCCTACAATGAGCAGTTCTTC. Translation gives CASSQDDFGAYNEQFF.

The chain combines TRBV5-1 with TRBJ1-1; D not resolved. The V end was cut by 2 bases, the J end by 0 bases, with 5 bases between. From germline, CDR1 is SGHRS and CDR2 YFSETQ. CDR3 length equals 13 residues. The CDR3 region is CASSFLVNTEAFF. In nucleotides, the CDR3 is TGCGCCAGCAGCTTCCTCGTGAACACTGAAGCTTTCTTT. Complete variable domain (other parts from reference TRBV5-1 and TRBJ1-1): KAGVTQTPRYLIKTRGQQVTLSCSPISGHRSVSWYQQTPGQGLQFLFEYFSETQRNKGNFPGRFSGRQFSNSRSEMNVSTLELGDSALYLCASSFLVNTEAFFGQGTRLTVV.

The chain uses TRBV18 and TRBJ2-3; D not resolved. This CDR3 comprises 14 residues. Germline V lookup: CDR1 KGHSH, CDR2 LQKENI. V was clipped by 3 bases and J by 3 bases, with 10 bases between them. This CDR3 reads CASSPPGPTDTQYF. DNA of the CDR3: TGTGCCAGCTCACCCCCTGGGCCGACAGATACGCAGTATTTT. Filled out from reference TRBV18 and TRBJ2-3, the complete variable domain reads NAGVMQNPRHLVRRRGQEARLRCSPMKGHSHVYWYRQLPEEGLKFMVYLQKENIIDESGMPKERFSAEFPKEGPSILRIQQVVRGDSAAYFCASSPPGPTDTQYFGPGTRLTVL.

The chain recombines TRBV3-1 (or the pseudogene TRBV3-2) with TRBJ2-7; TRBD1 aligns across 10 bases. The length of the CDR3 is 20 residues. J gave up 4 bases and V 2 bases, and 20 bases lay outside the gene matches. The germline V gene encodes CDR1 LGHDT and CDR2 YNNKEL (reference sequence). For the CDR3, the DNA is TGTGCCAGCAGCCAACAATGGGGGACAGGGGAGGCCCGCTATGGGTACGAGCAGTACTTC. This gives the protein CASSQQWGTGEARYGYEQYF.

The chain links TRBV6-4 to TRBJ2-1; 9 positions match TRBD2. V lost 3 bases, J lost 6 bases, and 3 bases stayed unmatched. The CDR3 extends over 14 amino acids. Germline CDR1 and CDR2: MRHNA and SNTAGT. The CDR3 bases are TGTGCCAGCAGTGATAGCGGGAGTGTCAATGAGCAGTTCTTC. Encoded protein: CASSDSGSVNEQFF.

This clone was detected once. This chain links TRBV27 with TRBJ1-3; D perhaps matches TRBD1 (5 bases). V lost 0 bases to trimming and J lost 2 bases, with 11 bases between them. Per the germline V gene, CDR1 is MNHEY and CDR2 is SMNVEV (reference sequence). The CDR3 is made up of 16 amino acids. CDR3 sequence: CASSLSPGLTGNTIYF. The CDR3 nucleotides are TGTGCCAGCAGTTTATCTCCAGGGCTGACTGGAAACACCATATATTTT.

V gene TRBV6-5 combines with J gene TRBJ1-6, with 8 positions matching TRBD1. CDR3 length: 14 amino acids. Germline-derived CDR1 and CDR2 are MNHEY and SVGAGI. V lost 5 bases and J lost 10; bases outside the gene matches: 7. The CDR3 loop is CASSRTGGASPLHF. The CDR3 bases are TGTGCCAGCAGTCGCACAGGGGGGGCATCACCCCTCCACTTT.

This clone was seen ten or more times. This chain uses TRBV27 with TRBJ1-2; 7 bases align to TRBD1. This CDR3 region has 12 residues. The germline gives CDR1 MNHEY, CDR2 SMNVEV (reference sequence). The V and J ends lost 4 bases and 11 bases, in that order; junction bases with no gene match: 7. The CDR3 region has the DNA TGTGCCAGCAGTTCTACAGGGGCAGAATACACCTTC. Protein sequence: CASSSTGAEYTF.

This chain joins TRBV5-4 and TRBJ2-1; 7 bases are shared with TRBD2. V was pared by 0 bases and J by 5 bases, with 17 bases of the junction left unmatched. Germline V gene sequence: CDR1 SGHNT, CDR2 YYREEE (reference sequence). The CDR3 sequence is 19 residues long. The CDR3 spells CASSLGDLLRLATDNEQFF. The DNA for the CDR3 is TGTGCCAGCAGCTTGGGCGACCTATTAAGACTAGCAACGGACAATGAGCAGTTCTTC.

This chain connects TRBV6-5 to TRBJ2-7; the match to TRBD1 covers 9 bases. J was trimmed by 4 bases and V by 6 bases; bases with no gene match: 10. CDR3 length: 15 amino acids. From germline, CDR1 is MNHEY and CDR2 SVGAGI. The CDR3 DNA reads TGTGCCAGCAGCGGACAGGGGAAAGGAAAGTACGAGCAGTACTTC. Translating it yields CASSGQGKGKYEQYF.

This chain joins TRBV20-1 and TRBJ2-7; D is unclear. Germline CDR1 DFQATT, CDR2 SNEGSKA (reference sequence). Trimming pared 0 bases from V and 6 bases from J, leaving 6 bases between. This CDR3 is 11 amino acids long. The CDR3 coding sequence is TGCAGTGCTAGAGAGGTAGTCGAGCAGTACTTC. Translating gives CSAREVVEQYF.

This chain connects TRBV19 to TRBJ2-1, with 11 bases matching TRBD2. From germline, CDR1 is LNHDA and CDR2 SQIVND (reference sequence). The ends lost 3 bases at V and 9 bases at J; junction bases unmatched: 7. The CDR3 contains 15 residues. CDR3 nucleotide sequence: TGTGCCAGTAGTATTGTTAGCGGGAGGGCCATTGAGCAGTTCTTC. It yields the protein CASSIVSGRAIEQFF.

This rearrangement joins TRBV2 to TRBJ2-2; D remains unclear. Germline CDR1 SNHLY, CDR2 FYNNEI. The V end lost 8 bases, the J end lost 0 bases, and 10 bases lay between the germline ends. This CDR3 has 14 residues. The CDR3, as DNA: TGTGCCAGCCTGGTACTCCCGAACACCGGGGAGCTGTTTTTT. This codes for CASLVLPNTGELFF.

This chain joins TRBV19 and TRBJ1-5; D is perhaps TRBD1 (6 bases). CDR1 and CDR2 (germline): LNHDA, SQIVND (reference sequence). V shed 4 bases and J shed 3 bases, with 13 bases lying between them. This CDR3 has 15 residues. This CDR3 reads CASSRGWDINQPQHF. The CDR3 region has the DNA TGTGCCAGTAGTAGGGGCTGGGACATCAATCAGCCCCAGCATTTT.

This clone was seen only a few times. The V and J genes are TRBV4-2 and TRBJ2-3; tentative D call: TRBD2 (6 bases). The CDR3 runs to 15 residues. Trimming shortened V by 4 bases and J by 0 bases, and 11 bases separated the two germline ends. Germline lookup yields CDR1 LGHNA and CDR2 YNFKEQ. CDR3 DNA sequence: TGTGCCAGCAGCCTGGAGCGGGTTAGCACAGATACGCAGTATTTT. Its translation: CASSLERVSTDTQYF.